Ten or more counts support the clone carrying this T cell receptor (beta chain). These data belong to a study of prognosis after radiotherapy for stage I lung cancer. Study summary: Roughly 5 patients had oligometastatic NSCLC after their primary tumor was surgically resected, and about 15 patients had newly diagnosed primary stage I lung tumors.

All patients showed node-negative disease on CT and PET/CT and lacked prior chemotherapy, radiotherapy or other malignancies. Trimming took 5 bases from V and 6 from J; bases not matched to a gene: 10. Germline CDR1 DFQATT, CDR2 SNEGSKA (reference sequence). The CDR3 contains 16 residues. Using two-round multiplex PCR, the authors amplified TCR beta CDR3 from genomic DNA. First-round PCR, the initial amplification, used primers specific to each TRBV and TRBJ gene. From the multiplex PCR reads, TCRdb called clonotypes with MiXCR, one entry per CDR3 protein. The sample lists fewer than 25,000 distinct CDR3 sequences; 45% to 70% were seen once.

The chain combines TRBV20-1 with TRBJ2-7, with 16 bases that match TRBD2. The specimen was PBMCs, collected before or after stereotactic body radiation therapy (not recorded which). The TCR sequence derives from a donor aged 50 or older with non-small cell lung cancer. CDR3 region: CSASGLAGGPRGEQYF. CDR3 coding DNA: TGCAGTGCTTCGGGACTAGCGGGAGGGCCTCGCGGCGAGCAGTACTTC.